One sample yielded the 17 T cell receptor beta chains listed below, sequenced in a study of blood T cells in healthy people across ages. Sample-barcoded 5' priming and a J-beta primer mix drove a second PCR of 7 to 11 cycles. TCRdb processed the 5' RACE reads anew with MiXCR; each CDR3 protein has one entry. The data contain about 1.1 million distinct CDR3 sequences, 30% to 40% of them singletons. Sequenced input: blood. The receptors shown here come from a man aged 18 to 29 in good health.

This clonotype is a singleton in its sample. The chain uses TRBV29-1 and TRBJ1-3, with D possibly being TRBD1 (5 bases). CDR3 length: 12 residues. With 7 bases removed from V and 8 bases from J, the gap between germline ends came to 15 bases. The germline V gene has CDR1 SQVTM and CDR2 ANQGSEA. The CDR3 sequence is CSAAPGADTIYF. The CDR3 region has the DNA TGCAGCGCAGCCCCTGGGGCCGACACCATATATTTT.

This clonotype was picked up a small number of times. The V gene is TRBV7-2, the J gene TRBJ1-1, with D tentatively TRBD1 (6 bases). This CDR3 comprises 15 residues. Trimming stripped 1 base from V and 1 base from J, with 10 bases between. The germline V gene has CDR1 SGHTA and CDR2 FQGNSA. CDR3 in amino acids: CASSLGGTRNTEAFF. The CDR3 DNA follows: TGTGCCAGCAGCTTAGGGGGGACACGGAACACTGAAGCTTTCTTT.

This chain uses TRBV5-1 with TRBJ1-1; D might be TRBD1 (5 bases). Germline loops: CDR1 SGHRS, CDR2 YFSETQ. V gave up 0 bases and J gave up 8 bases, with 14 bases separating them. This CDR3 comprises 14 residues. CDR3 DNA sequence: TGCGCCAGCAGCTTGGAAGGGACCGCTTCGGAAGCTTTCTTT. Translated: CASSLEGTASEAFF.

At least ten counts were recorded for this clonotype. The chain couples TRBV20-1 to TRBJ2-1; D not certain. This CDR3 comprises 14 residues. Germline CDR1 reads DFQATT; CDR2 reads SNEGSKA (reference sequence). The V gene lost 0 bases and the J gene lost 2 bases, with 8 bases spanning the gap. In nucleotides, the CDR3 is TGCAGTGCTAGAGATCAAGTAGCCTACAATGAGCAGTTCTTC. Residues: CSARDQVAYNEQFF.

This clonotype was counted between two and nine times. J is TRBJ2-1 and V is TRBV4-3; no clear D. The germline V gene encodes CDR1 LGHNA and CDR2 YSLEER. The germline V and J ends were trimmed by 4 bases and 6 bases, with 10 bases remaining between them. The CDR3 spans 13 residues. CDR3 sequence reads: CASSLTPLNEQFF. In DNA form, the CDR3 reads TGCGCCAGCAGCCTGACACCCCTCAATGAGCAGTTCTTC.

This clonotype has just a few counts. V and J are TRBV27 and TRBJ1-5, with TRBD1 matching 11 bases. Germline V lookup: CDR1 MNHEY, CDR2 SMNVEV (reference sequence). Trimming removed 6 bases from V and 7 bases from J; junction bases left unmatched: 8. This CDR3 has 15 residues. The CDR3 spells CASSSGTGGIQPQHF. The CDR3 DNA follows: TGTGCCAGCAGCTCTGGGACAGGGGGTATCCAGCCCCAGCATTTT.

This chain links TRBV11-1 with TRBJ2-5; unclear D gene. Per germline, CDR1 SGHAT and CDR2 FQDESV (reference sequence). The CDR3 totals 14 residues. The V and J ends lost 7 bases and 11 bases respectively, with 23 bases between them. CDR3 DNA: TGTGCCAGCACCTTTGTAGGGTCCTTGGAAGAGCAGTACTTC. This sequence encodes CASTFVGSLEEQYF.

The chain recombines TRBV2 with TRBJ1-5; 7 bases are shared with TRBD1. Per the germline V gene, CDR1 is SNHLY and CDR2 is FYNNEI. Germline trimming cut 6 bases from V and 7 bases from J; bases unmatched to any gene: 12. The CDR3 runs to 15 residues. The CDR3 coding sequence is TGTGCCAGCAGAGCCGGGACAGATTGGTACCAGCCCCAGCATTTT. Encoded protein: CASRAGTDWYQPQHF. Supplemented by reference TRBV2 and TRBJ1-5, the full variable domain reads EPEVTQTPSHQVTQMGQEVILRCVPISNHLYFYWYRQILGQKVEFLVSFYNNEISEKSEIFDDQFSVERPDGSNFTLKIRSTKLEDSAMYFCASRAGTDWYQPQHFGDGTRLSIL.

This clonotype was counted between two and nine times. V usage is TRBV29-1 and J usage is TRBJ2-1, with D maybe TRBD1 (6 bases). The CDR3 has 14 amino acids. V lost 6 bases, J lost 2 bases, and 14 bases lay in between. In germline, CDR1 is SQVTM, CDR2 ANQGSEA. The CDR3 loop reads CSVVQGNPYNEQFF. The CDR3 DNA reads TGCAGCGTCGTACAGGGTAATCCCTACAATGAGCAGTTCTTC.

This clonotype has more than one count but fewer than ten. The chain combines TRBV20-1 with TRBJ1-2, with D possibly TRBD1 on 5 matching bases. Germline-derived CDR1 and CDR2 are DFQATT and SNEGSKA (reference sequence). The CDR3 runs 16 residues. V was shortened by 3 bases and J by 4 bases, with 21 bases between the two germline ends. CDR3 sequence (DNA): TGCAGTGCTAGGGCCCGGGACGGAACTACTAGCTATGGCTACACCTTC. This gives the protein CSARARDGTTSYGYTF.

This chain's CDR3 is CASNPGGMNTEAFF. In DNA form, the CDR3 reads TGTGCCAGCAACCCTGGGGGGATGAACACTGAAGCTTTCTTT. V gene TRBV6-6 combines with J gene TRBJ1-1; perhaps TRBD1 as D (5 bases). V was trimmed by 7 bases and J by 0 bases, leaving 12 bases between them. The germline V gene encodes CDR1 MNHNY and CDR2 SVGAGI (reference sequence). The CDR3 totals 14 residues.

The chain combines TRBV5-1 with TRBJ1-2, with D possibly matching TRBD1 (6 bases). The V gene's germline CDR1 is SGHRS and CDR2 YFSETQ. This CDR3 contains 16 residues. The ends were cut back, 2 bases at V and 4 bases at J, with 18 bases in the middle. The CDR3 nucleotides are TGCGCCAGCAGCTTAACGGGGGCGAGCGGAACCTATGGCTACACCTTC. This gives the protein CASSLTGASGTYGYTF.

The V call is TRBV6-5, the J call TRBJ2-3, with TRBD2 identical over 7 bases. The CDR3 is made up of 14 amino acids. The V gene's germline CDR1 is MNHEY and CDR2 SVGAGI. The trim removed 6 bases at V and 4 bases at J, leaving 7 bases unmatched. CDR3 sequence: CASRWRGSPDTQYF. CDR3 DNA sequence: TGTGCCAGCAGGTGGCGGGGGAGCCCAGATACGCAGTATTTT.

This clonotype showed up just a few times. J is TRBJ2-2 and V is TRBV10-3; perhaps TRBD1 as D (5 bases). The CDR3 totals 12 residues. The V and J ends lost 8 bases and 6 bases respectively, with 10 bases between them. CDR1 is ENHRY, CDR2 SYGVKD, per germline. CDR3 loop: CAILQGSGELFF. The CDR3 DNA follows: TGTGCCATCCTCCAGGGATCCGGGGAGCTGTTTTTT.

The sample holds a few counts of this clonotype. This chain joins TRBV6-2 or TRBV6-3 and TRBJ1-5; D is unresolved. V dropped 0 bases and J dropped 3 bases, with 12 bases sitting between them. There are 16 residues in the CDR3. Germline loops: CDR1 MNHEY, CDR2 SVGEGT. CDR3 residues: CASSYSPGDTNQPQHF. Here the CDR3 DNA reads TGTGCCAGCAGTTACTCTCCAGGCGATACCAATCAGCCCCAGCATTTT.

This chain links TRBV20-1 with TRBJ2-5; D is unclear. The germline V and J ends were trimmed by 2 bases and 2 bases, with 9 bases remaining between them. Germline V gene sequence: CDR1 DFQATT, CDR2 SNEGSKA (reference sequence). The CDR3 is 13 residues long. The CDR3 DNA is TGCAGTGCTAGAAGGTTAGGGCAAGAGACCCAGTACTTC. Translated: CSARRLGQETQYF.

The V gene is TRBV12-3 or TRBV12-4, the J gene TRBJ1-2, with D tentatively TRBD1 (6 bases). The CDR3 consists of 11 residues. Deletions cut 5 bases from V and 13 bases from J, with 14 bases between. CDR3 DNA: TGTGCCAGCAGTATTACAGGGTTCCTCACCTTC. This codes for CASSITGFLTF.